These 18 T cell receptor beta chains were all obtained from the same sample, sequenced in a study of blood T cell repertoires in COVID-19. TCRdb keeps only in-frame clones here, not all; method: immunoSEQ multiplex PCR. Of around 180,000 clones listed, 88% are singletons. Sequenced: peripheral blood. The receptors were gathered from a man aged 55 to 70 with acute or convalescent COVID-19.

This clone was observed once. The chain links TRBV6-1 to TRBJ2-6, with 9 bases fitting TRBD1. V gave up 4 bases and J gave up 1 base; unmatched junction bases: 5. Germline V gene lookup returns CDR1 MNHNS and CDR2 SASEGT. The CDR3 covers 17 residues. In nucleotides, the CDR3 is TGTGCCAGCAGTGCGCGGACAGGGGTTTCTGGGGCCAACGTCCTGACTTTC. Amino acids: CASSARTGVSGANVLTF.

The rearrangement links TRBV5-1 to TRBJ2-1; 7 bases fit TRBD1. Germline assignment: CDR1 SGHRS and CDR2 YFSETQ. V shed 4 bases and J 7 bases; nucleotides not matched to a gene: 5. The CDR3 is 13 amino acids. The CDR3 loop is CASSQGQLNEQFF. The CDR3 nucleotides are TGCGCCAGCAGCCAGGGACAGCTGAATGAGCAGTTCTTC.

This clone was counted many times. This sequence joins TRBV27 and TRBJ1-2, with 8 positions matching TRBD1. The CDR3 consists of 14 residues. Germline V gene lookup returns CDR1 MNHEY and CDR2 SMNVEV (reference sequence). V lost 5 bases and J lost 2; bases outside the gene matches: 4. CDR3 protein: CASSIQGANYGYTF. CDR3 DNA: TGTGCCAGCAGTATCCAGGGGGCCAACTATGGCTACACCTTC.

The DNA of the CDR3 is TGTGCCAGCAGCCCCTGGGACAGGGGGCAGGACACTGAAGCTTTCTTT. This sequence encodes CASSPWDRGQDTEAFF. The rearrangement uses TRBV9 and TRBJ1-1; TRBD1 agrees at 12 bases. V gave up 4 bases and J gave up 3 bases; unmatched junction bases: 7. Germline V CDR1 and CDR2: SGDLS, YYNGEE. CDR3 length equals 16 residues.

The genes are TRBV24-1 and TRBJ1-5; D remains ambiguous. Per germline, CDR1 KGHDR and CDR2 SFDVKD. Trimming cost V 4 bases and J 9 bases, with 12 bases left between them. This CDR3 is built from 13 residues. The CDR3 here is CATSESQRGPQHF. Here the CDR3 DNA reads TGTGCCACCAGTGAGTCTCAGCGGGGGCCCCAGCATTTT.

This chain uses TRBV10-2 with TRBJ1-1; D may be TRBD1 (5 bases). Germline assignment: CDR1 WSHSY and CDR2 SAAADI. The germline V and J ends were trimmed by 3 bases and 6 bases, with 17 bases remaining between them. The CDR3 is 15 residues long. In DNA, the CDR3 is TGCGCCAGCAGTGAAATCTTAGCGGGGACCCCTGAAGCTTTCTTT. As protein: CASSEILAGTPEAFF.

As DNA, the CDR3 is TGTGCCAGCAGTCCCTTAGCGGGAGGGCCCTCCTACGAGCAGTACTTC. The encoded protein is CASSPLAGGPSYEQYF. The chain joins TRBV27 to TRBJ2-7; 11 bases are shared with TRBD2. Germline CDR1 and CDR2: MNHEY and SMNVEV (reference sequence). With V trimmed by 5 bases and J by 0 bases, 6 bases remained unmatched. This CDR3 region has 16 residues.

V gene TRBV6-6 combines with J gene TRBJ1-2, with a tentative D call TRBD1 (6 bases). Trimming cost V 6 bases and J 11 bases, with 10 bases left between them. Germline CDR1 is MNHNY and CDR2 is SVGAGI (reference sequence). The CDR3 totals 10 residues. CDR3 nucleotide sequence: TGTGCCAGCAGCCGGACAGTTTACACCTTC. Amino acids: CASSRTVYTF.

The chain uses TRBV5-4 and TRBJ2-3; 8 bases map to TRBD1. With 0 bases clipped from V and 1 base from J, the junction kept 4 bases outside the gene matches. Germline CDR1 and CDR2: SGHNT and YYREEE (reference sequence). CDR3 length: 16 amino acids. The CDR3 bases are TGTGCCAGCAGCTTGGTGGTGGACAGGGGCACAGATACGCAGTATTTT. Its translation: CASSLVVDRGTDTQYF. The full variable domain, rest sourced from reference TRBV5-4 and TRBJ2-3, is ETGVTQSPTHLIKTRGQQVTLRCSSQSGHNTVSWYQQALGQGPQFIFQYYREEENGRGNFPPRFSGLQFPNYSSELNVNALELDDSALYLCASSLVVDRGTDTQYFGPGTRLTVL.

The rearrangement joins TRBV9 to TRBJ2-3; the D gene is possibly TRBD2 (5 bases). The V and J ends lost 4 bases and 1 base respectively, with 16 bases between them. CDR3 size: 16 residues. Germline-derived CDR1 and CDR2 are SGDLS and YYNGEE. CDR3 sequence (DNA): TGTGCCAGCAGCCATAGTACAGAGGGCCGCACAGATACGCAGTATTTT. Translated, it gives CASSHSTEGRTDTQYF.

The chain joins TRBV5-1 to TRBJ1-3; tentatively, D is TRBD1 (6 bases). CDR3 length: 17 residues. The V gene lost 0 bases and the J gene lost 1 base, with 14 bases spanning the gap. The germline CDR1 and CDR2 sequences are SGHRS and YFSETQ. CDR3 nucleotides: TGCGCCAGCAGCTTGGGGGACAAGGCTATTTCTGGAAACACCATATATTTT. Translating gives CASSLGDKAISGNTIYF.

Turning to this clone: Other DNA sequences in this specimen translate into the identical CDR3. The chain uses TRBV19 and TRBJ2-2; D remains ambiguous. V was trimmed by 2 bases and J by 2 bases, leaving 6 bases between them. The CDR3 spans 14 residues. CDR1 is LNHDA and CDR2 is SQIVND in the germline V gene (reference sequence). The CDR3 spells CASSITSNTGELFF. The CDR3 coding sequence is TGTGCCAGTAGTATAACTTCTAACACCGGGGAGCTGTTTTTT.

The chain links TRBV19 to TRBJ2-1, with a weak D call TRBD2 (5 bases). Trimming stripped 3 bases from V and 6 bases from J, with 18 bases between. Germline lookup yields CDR1 LNHDA and CDR2 SQIVND (reference sequence). The CDR3 has 16 residues. The CDR3, as DNA: TGTGCCAGTAGTATTTCCGTGGGTGGAGGCGGCAATGAGCAGTTCTTC. It specifies CASSISVGGGGNEQFF.

The chain carries TRBV30 and TRBJ2-4, with TRBD1 as a possible D gene (5 bases). V shed 3 bases and J shed 1 base, with 7 bases lying between them. Germline lookup yields CDR1 GTSNPN and CDR2 SVGIG (reference sequence). The CDR3 has 13 residues. In DNA, the CDR3 is TGTGCCTGGAGAGCAGGGGCCAAAAACATTCAGTACTTC. This gives the protein CAWRAGAKNIQYF.

V gene TRBV5-6 combines with J gene TRBJ1-5; TRBD1 matches at 8 bases. The CDR3 totals 15 residues. V shed 1 base and J 5 bases; nucleotides not matched to a gene: 5. Per the germline V gene, CDR1 is SGHDT and CDR2 is YYEEEE. The CDR3 loop is CASSLWAGGHQPQHF. In DNA, the CDR3 is TGTGCCAGCAGCTTGTGGGCAGGGGGCCATCAGCCCCAGCATTTT.

This clone appeared once. Written as DNA, the CDR3 is TGTGCCAGCAGCCTTCCAACAGACACTGAAGCTTTCTTT. Translated: CASSLPTDTEAFF. This rearrangement joins TRBV7-9 to TRBJ1-1; D gene unclear. Trimming stripped 5 bases from V and 3 bases from J, with 10 bases between. CDR1 and CDR2 (germline): SEHNR, FQNEAQ (reference sequence). This CDR3 has 13 residues.

V is TRBV27 and J is TRBJ1-1, with TRBD1 identical over 10 bases. CDR1 is MNHEY, CDR2 SMNVEV, per germline (reference sequence). The V segment lost 6 bases and the J segment 7 bases; nucleotides outside the gene matches: 11. CDR3 size: 15 residues. This CDR3 is CASRKNRDRGFEAFF. The CDR3 DNA sequence: TGTGCCAGCAGAAAAAACCGGGACAGGGGTTTTGAAGCTTTCTTT.

The chain carries TRBV7-2 and TRBJ1-4, with D perhaps TRBD1 (6 bases). Trimming cost V 4 bases and J 5 bases, with 11 bases left between them. This CDR3 spans 14 amino acids. The germline CDR1 and CDR2 sequences are SGHTA and FQGNSA. CDR3 in DNA: TGTGCCAGCAGCTCTAGACAGGAGAATGAAAAACTGTTTTTT. Translation gives CASSSRQENEKLFF.